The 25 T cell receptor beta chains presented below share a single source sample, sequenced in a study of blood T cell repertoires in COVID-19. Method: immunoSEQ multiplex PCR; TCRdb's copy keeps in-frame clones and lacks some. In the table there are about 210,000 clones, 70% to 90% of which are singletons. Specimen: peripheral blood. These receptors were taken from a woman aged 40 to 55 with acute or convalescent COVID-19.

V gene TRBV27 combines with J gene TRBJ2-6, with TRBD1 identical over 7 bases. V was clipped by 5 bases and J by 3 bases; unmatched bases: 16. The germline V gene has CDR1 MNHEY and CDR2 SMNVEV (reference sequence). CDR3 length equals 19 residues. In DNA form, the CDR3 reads TGTGCCAGCAGTCCAAGACACCCGACAGGGAGTTATGGGGCCAACGTCCTGACTTTC. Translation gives CASSPRHPTGSYGANVLTF.

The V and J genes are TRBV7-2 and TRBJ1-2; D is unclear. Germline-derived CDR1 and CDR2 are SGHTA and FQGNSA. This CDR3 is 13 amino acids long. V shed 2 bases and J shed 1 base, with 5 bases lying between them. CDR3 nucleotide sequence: TGTGCCAGCAGCTTAACAGTTAACTATGGCTACACCTTC. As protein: CASSLTVNYGYTF.

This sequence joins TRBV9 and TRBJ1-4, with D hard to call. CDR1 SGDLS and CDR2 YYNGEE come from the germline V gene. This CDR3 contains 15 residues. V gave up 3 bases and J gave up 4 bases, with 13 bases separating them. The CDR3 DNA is TGTGCCAGCAGCGCCCTGGGCGTTGATAATGAAAAACTGTTTTTT. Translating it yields CASSALGVDNEKLFF.

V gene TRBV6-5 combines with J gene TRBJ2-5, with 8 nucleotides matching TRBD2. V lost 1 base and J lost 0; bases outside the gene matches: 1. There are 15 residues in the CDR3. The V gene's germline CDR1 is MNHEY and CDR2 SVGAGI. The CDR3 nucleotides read TGTGCCAGCAGTTACTTCGGGGGGGACCAAGAGACCCAGTACTTC. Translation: CASSYFGGDQETQYF.

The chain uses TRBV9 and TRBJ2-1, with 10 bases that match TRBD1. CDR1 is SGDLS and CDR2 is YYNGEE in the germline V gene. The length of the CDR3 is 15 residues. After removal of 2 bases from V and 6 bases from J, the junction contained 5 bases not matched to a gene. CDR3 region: CASSVRDRGANEQFF. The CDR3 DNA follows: TGTGCCAGCAGCGTCCGGGACAGGGGCGCCAATGAGCAGTTCTTC.

CDR3 sequence (DNA): TGTGCCAGCAGCTTTCGCAGGGGGCTTCAGCCCCAGCATTTT. Residues: CASSFRRGLQPQHF. This chain joins TRBV5-6 and TRBJ1-5, with 8 bases lining up with TRBD1. V dropped 2 bases and J dropped 6; count of bases not matched to a gene: 4. There are 14 residues in the CDR3. Germline V lookup: CDR1 SGHDT, CDR2 YYEEEE.

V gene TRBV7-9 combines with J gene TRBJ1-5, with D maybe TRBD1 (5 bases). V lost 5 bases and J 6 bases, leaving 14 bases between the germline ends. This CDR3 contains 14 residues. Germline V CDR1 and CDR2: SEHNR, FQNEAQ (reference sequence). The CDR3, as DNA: TGTGCCAGCAGCCTTGACAGTGTAAGTCAGCCCCAGCATTTT. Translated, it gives CASSLDSVSQPQHF. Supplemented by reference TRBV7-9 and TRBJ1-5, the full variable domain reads DTGVSQNPRHKITKRGQNVTFRCDPISEHNRLYWYRQTLGQGPEFLTYFQNEAQLEKSRLLSDRFSAERPKGSFSTLEIQRTEQGDSAMYLCASSLDSVSQPQHFGDGTRLSIL.

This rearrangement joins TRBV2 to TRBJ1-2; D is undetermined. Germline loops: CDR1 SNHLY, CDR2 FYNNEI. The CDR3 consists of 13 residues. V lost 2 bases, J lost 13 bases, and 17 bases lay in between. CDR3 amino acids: CASSERERSISTF. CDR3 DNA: TGTGCCAGCAGTGAACGGGAACGTTCGATATCCACCTTC. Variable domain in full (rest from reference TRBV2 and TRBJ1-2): EPEVTQTPSHQVTQMGQEVILRCVPISNHLYFYWYRQILGQKVEFLVSFYNNEISEKSEIFDDQFSVERPDGSNFTLKIRSTKLEDSAMYFCASSERERSISTFGSGTRLTVV.

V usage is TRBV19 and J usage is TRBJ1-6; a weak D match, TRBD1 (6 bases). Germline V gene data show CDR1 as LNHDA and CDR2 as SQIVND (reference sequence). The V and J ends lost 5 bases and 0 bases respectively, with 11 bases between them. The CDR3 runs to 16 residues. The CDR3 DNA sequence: TGTGCCAGTAGTCGGGACACCTCCTCCTATAATTCACCCCTCCACTTT. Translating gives CASSRDTSSYNSPLHF.

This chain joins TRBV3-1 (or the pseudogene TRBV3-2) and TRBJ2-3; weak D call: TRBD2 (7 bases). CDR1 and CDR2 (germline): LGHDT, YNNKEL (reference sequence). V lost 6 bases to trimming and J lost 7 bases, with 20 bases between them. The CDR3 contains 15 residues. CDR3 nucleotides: TGTGCCAGCAGTCCGGGGGGCCTCGAATCCAATACGCAGTATTTT. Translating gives CASSPGGLESNTQYF.

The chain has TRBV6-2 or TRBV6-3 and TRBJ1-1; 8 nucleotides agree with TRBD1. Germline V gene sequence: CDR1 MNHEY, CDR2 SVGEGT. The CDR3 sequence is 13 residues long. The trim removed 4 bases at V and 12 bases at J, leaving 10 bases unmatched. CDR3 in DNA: TGTGCCAGCAGTTCCACCGACAGGGGCCGAACTTTCTTT. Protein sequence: CASSSTDRGRTFF.

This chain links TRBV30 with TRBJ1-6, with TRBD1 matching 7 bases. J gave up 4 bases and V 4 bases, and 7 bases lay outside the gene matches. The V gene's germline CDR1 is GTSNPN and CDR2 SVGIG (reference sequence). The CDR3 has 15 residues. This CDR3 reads CAWIKQGTYNSPLHF. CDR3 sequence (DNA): TGTGCCTGGATTAAACAGGGGACTTATAATTCACCCCTCCACTTT.

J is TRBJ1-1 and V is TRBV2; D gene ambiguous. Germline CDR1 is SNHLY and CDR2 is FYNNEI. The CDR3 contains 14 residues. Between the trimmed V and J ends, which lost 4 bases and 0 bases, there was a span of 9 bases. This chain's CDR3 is CASSVGGMNTEAFF. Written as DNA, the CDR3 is TGTGCCAGCAGTGTAGGAGGAATGAACACTGAAGCTTTCTTT.

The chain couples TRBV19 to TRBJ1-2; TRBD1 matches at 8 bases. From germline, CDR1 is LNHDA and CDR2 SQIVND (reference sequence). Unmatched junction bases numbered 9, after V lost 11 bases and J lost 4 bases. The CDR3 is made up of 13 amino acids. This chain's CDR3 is CAAGPGQVYGYTF. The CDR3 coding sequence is TGTGCCGCGGGCCCGGGACAGGTCTATGGCTACACCTTC.

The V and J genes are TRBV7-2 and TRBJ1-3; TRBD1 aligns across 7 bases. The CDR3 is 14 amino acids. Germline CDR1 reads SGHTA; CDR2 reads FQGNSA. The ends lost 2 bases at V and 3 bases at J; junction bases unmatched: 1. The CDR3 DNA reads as TGTGCCAGCAGCTTACAGGGGGGTGGAAACACCATATATTTT. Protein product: CASSLQGGGNTIYF. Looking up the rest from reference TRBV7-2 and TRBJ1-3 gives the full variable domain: GAGVSQSPSNKVTEKGKDVELRCDPISGHTALYWYRQSLGQGLEFLIYFQGNSAPDKSGLPSDRFSAERTGGSVSTLTIQRTQQEDSAVYLCASSLQGGGNTIYFGEGSWLTVV.

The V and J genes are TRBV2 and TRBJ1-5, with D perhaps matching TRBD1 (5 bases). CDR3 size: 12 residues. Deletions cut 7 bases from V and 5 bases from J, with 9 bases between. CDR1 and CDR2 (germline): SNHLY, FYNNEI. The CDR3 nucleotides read TGTGCCAGCACGCAGGGTCATCAGCCCCAGCATTTT. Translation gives CASTQGHQPQHF.

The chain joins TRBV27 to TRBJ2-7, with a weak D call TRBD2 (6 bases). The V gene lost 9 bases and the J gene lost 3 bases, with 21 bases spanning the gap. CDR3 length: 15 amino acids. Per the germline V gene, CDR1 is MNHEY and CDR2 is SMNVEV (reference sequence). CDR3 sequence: CASTYSGTSDYEQYV. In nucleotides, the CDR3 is TGTGCCAGTACGTATTCCGGGACTTCAGACTACGAGCAGTACGTC.

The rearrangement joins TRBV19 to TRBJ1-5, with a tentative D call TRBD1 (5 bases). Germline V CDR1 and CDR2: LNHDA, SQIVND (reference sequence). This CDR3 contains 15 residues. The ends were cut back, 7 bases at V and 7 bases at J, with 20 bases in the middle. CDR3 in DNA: TGTGCCAGTAATGACCCGGGGGTATTCTTGCAGCCCCAGCATTTT. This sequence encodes CASNDPGVFLQPQHF.

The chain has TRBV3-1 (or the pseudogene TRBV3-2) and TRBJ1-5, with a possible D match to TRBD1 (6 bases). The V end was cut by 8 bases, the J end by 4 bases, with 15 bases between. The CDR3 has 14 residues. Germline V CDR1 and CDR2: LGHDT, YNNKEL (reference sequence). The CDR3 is CASGLGGGNQPQHF. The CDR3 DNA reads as TGTGCCAGCGGGTTAGGGGGGGGTAATCAGCCCCAGCATTTT.

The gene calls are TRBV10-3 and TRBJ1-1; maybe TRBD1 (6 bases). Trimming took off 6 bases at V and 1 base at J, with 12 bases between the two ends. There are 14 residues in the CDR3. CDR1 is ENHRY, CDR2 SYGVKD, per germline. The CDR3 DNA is TGTGCCATCAGGATACGACAGGAGAACACTGAAGCTTTCTTT. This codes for CAIRIRQENTEAFF.

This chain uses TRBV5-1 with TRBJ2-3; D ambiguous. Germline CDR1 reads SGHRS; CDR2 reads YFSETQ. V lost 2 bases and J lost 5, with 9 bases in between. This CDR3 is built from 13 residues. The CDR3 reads CASSFNGGDTQYF. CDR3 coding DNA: TGCGCCAGCAGCTTTAATGGCGGAGATACGCAGTATTTT.

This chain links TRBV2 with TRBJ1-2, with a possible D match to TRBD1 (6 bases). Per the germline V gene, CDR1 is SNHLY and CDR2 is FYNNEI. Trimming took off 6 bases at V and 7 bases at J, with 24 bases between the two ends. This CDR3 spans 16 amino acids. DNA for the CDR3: TGTGCCAGCAGGACCATCCTTACAGGGACCCGAGGTGGCTACACCTTC. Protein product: CASRTILTGTRGGYTF.

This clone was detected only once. The CDR3 region has the DNA TGTGCCAGTAGTATTGAGACAGGGGGAGTCGTGCCCCAGCATTTT. Amino acids: CASSIETGGVVPQHF. The V call is TRBV19, the J call TRBJ1-5, with 9 positions matching TRBD1. CDR1 is LNHDA, CDR2 SQIVND, per germline (reference sequence). This CDR3 is built from 15 residues. With 3 bases clipped from V and 9 bases from J, the junction kept 9 bases outside the gene matches. The complete variable domain, with remaining parts taken from reference TRBV19 and TRBJ1-5, reads DGGITQSPKYLFRKEGQNVTLSCEQNLNHDAMYWYRQDPGQGLRLIYYSQIVNDFQKGDIAEGYSVSREKKESFPLTVTSAQKNPTAFYLCASSIETGGVVPQHFGDGTRLSIL.

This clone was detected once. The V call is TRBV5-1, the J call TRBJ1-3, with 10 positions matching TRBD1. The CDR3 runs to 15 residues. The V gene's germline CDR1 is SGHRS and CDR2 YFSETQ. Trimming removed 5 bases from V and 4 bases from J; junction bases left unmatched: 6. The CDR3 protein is CASSPRTGGGNTIYF. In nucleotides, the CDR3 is TGCGCCAGCAGTCCCCGGACAGGGGGAGGAAACACCATATATTTT.

CDR3 bases: TGCGCCAGCAGCCAACCGGCCCAGGGGGCGGGTGAAAAACTGTTTTTT. Amino acids: CASSQPAQGAGEKLFF. This chain uses TRBV4-1 with TRBJ1-4; TRBD1 agrees at 8 bases. CDR3 size: 16 residues. V was clipped by 2 bases and J by 7 bases; unmatched bases: 9. The germline V gene has CDR1 MGHRA and CDR2 YSYEKL.